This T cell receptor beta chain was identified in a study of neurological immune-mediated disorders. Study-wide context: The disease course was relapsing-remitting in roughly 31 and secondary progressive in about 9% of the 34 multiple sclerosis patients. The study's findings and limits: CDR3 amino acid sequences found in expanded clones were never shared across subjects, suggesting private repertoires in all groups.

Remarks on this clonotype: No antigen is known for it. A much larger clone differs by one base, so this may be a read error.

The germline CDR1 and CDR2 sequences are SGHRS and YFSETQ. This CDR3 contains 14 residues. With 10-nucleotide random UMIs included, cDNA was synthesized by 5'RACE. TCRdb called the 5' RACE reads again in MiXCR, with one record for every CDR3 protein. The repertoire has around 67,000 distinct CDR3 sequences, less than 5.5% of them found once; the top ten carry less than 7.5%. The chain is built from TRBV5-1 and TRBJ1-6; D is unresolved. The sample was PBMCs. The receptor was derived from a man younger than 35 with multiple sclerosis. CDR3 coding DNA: TGCACCAGCAGCTTGTTGCCGGTGGGTTCACCCCTCCACTTT. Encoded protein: CTSSLLPVGSPLHF.